A selection of T cell receptor beta chains follows, all from one sample in a study of T cells in Graves' hyperthyroidism and ophthalmopathy. TCRdb used MiXCR to reprocess the multiplex PCR reads, holding one entry per CDR3 protein. The sample records hundreds of thousands of distinct CDR3 sequences, 45% being singletons. Sequencing was done on a sample of peripheral blood or thyroid tissue (not recorded which). These receptors were collected from an adult man with Graves' disease, either hyperthyroidism or ophthalmopathy (not recorded which). Both conserved end residues are part of each CDR3. Size is stated for part of the rows, as once, few or many counts, or as a class when the clone is expanded.

CDR3	V	size	J
CASSSPDTYSGNTIYF	TRBV7-2	few	TRBJ1-3
CASSLAGTGAQHF	TRBV7-9	many	TRBJ1-5
CASSPIGTANTEAFF	TRBV18	once	TRBJ1-1
CASSLAGTNYEQYF	TRBV7-9	many	TRBJ2-7
CASSVSGQSNQPQHF	TRBV9	many	TRBJ1-5
CASSLQRAQFDEQYF	TRBV7-9	-	TRBJ2-7
CSARAEDRAYTIYF	TRBV20-1	-	TRBJ1-3
CASSEPGQGAFF	TRBV6-5	few	TRBJ1-1
CASRRGRAGTSF	TRBV7-6	-	TRBJ1-1
CAISGLQHF	TRBV10-3	-	TRBJ1-6
CSAPGGGYTF	TRBV29-1	-	TRBJ1-2
CASSILGALAGNTIYF	TRBV19	-	TRBJ1-3
CASSSLAGQETQYF	TRBV11-3	many	TRBJ2-5
CATSRGTSGNRETQYF	TRBV15	-	TRBJ2-5
CSARDSARGVRETQYF	TRBV20-1	-	TRBJ2-5
CASSRRTTGNYGYTF	TRBV7-9	few	TRBJ1-2
CASSLIINYNSPLHF	TRBV7-2	few	TRBJ1-6
CASKPGRNTEAFF	TRBV10-2	-	TRBJ1-1
CAISEFRTNQETQYF	TRBV10-3	once	TRBJ2-5
CASSYRGTGVNSPLHF	TRBV25-1	many	TRBJ1-6
CASSVDNNYNSPLHF	TRBV9	-	TRBJ1-6
CASSENPVDLGEQYF	TRBV7-8	few	TRBJ2-7
CASSATGAFF	TRBV5-1	once	TRBJ1-1
CATSRERGQGWQPQHF	TRBV15	many	TRBJ1-5
CSVADGWNTEAFF	TRBV29-1	-	TRBJ1-1
CASSLNSPVYGYTF	TRBV7-9	few	TRBJ1-2
CASSDRQGEQYF	TRBV11-1	-	TRBJ2-7
CASQVGNYGYTF	TRBV7-8	-	TRBJ1-2
CATSDRRTGHGYTF	TRBV24-1	many	TRBJ1-2
CASSASAGSANSPLHF	TRBV7-3	-	TRBJ1-6
CSARGTVNTGELFF	TRBV20-1	-	TRBJ2-2
CASSYQGANQPQHF	TRBV7-8	few	TRBJ1-5
CASSVVRGEGMNSPLHF	TRBV9	-	TRBJ1-6
CSARPQDRTNYGYTF	TRBV20-1	few	TRBJ1-2
CASSQSGGALFNEQYF	TRBV7-6	-	TRBJ2-7
CATSDLRGRGSHGELFF	TRBV24-1	many	TRBJ2-2
CASSLGGGAGAFF	TRBV7-6	-	TRBJ1-1
CASVGQGNQPQHF	TRBV12-3/TRBV12-4	-	TRBJ1-5
CASSSGHRGTEAFF	TRBV5-1	-	TRBJ1-1
CASRDRGGTEAFF	TRBV6-6	many	TRBJ1-1
CASSVVWGYEQYF	TRBV9	-	TRBJ2-7
CASRPTGTYTEAFF	TRBV7-2	-	TRBJ1-1
CSAWEAQLPTEAFF	TRBV29-1	-	TRBJ1-1
CASSFQSSGANVLTF	TRBV10-3	-	TRBJ2-6
CASSDYRGAYEQYF	TRBV7-9	-	TRBJ2-7
CASSQGGRLNEKLFF	TRBV2	few	TRBJ1-4
CSVVLKGTYVTGELFF	TRBV29-1	-	TRBJ2-2